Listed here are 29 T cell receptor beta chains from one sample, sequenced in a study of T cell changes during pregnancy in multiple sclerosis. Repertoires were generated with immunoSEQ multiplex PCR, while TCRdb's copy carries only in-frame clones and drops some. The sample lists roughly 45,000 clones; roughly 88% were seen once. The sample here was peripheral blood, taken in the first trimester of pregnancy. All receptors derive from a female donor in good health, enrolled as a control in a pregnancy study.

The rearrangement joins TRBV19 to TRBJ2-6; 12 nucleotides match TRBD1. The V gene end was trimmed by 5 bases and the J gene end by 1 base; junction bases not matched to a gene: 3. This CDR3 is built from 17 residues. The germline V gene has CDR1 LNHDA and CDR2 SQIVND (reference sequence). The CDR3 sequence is CASSRDRGLSGANVLTF. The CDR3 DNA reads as TGTGCCAGTAGTCGGGACAGGGGGCTTTCTGGGGCCAACGTCCTGACTTTC.

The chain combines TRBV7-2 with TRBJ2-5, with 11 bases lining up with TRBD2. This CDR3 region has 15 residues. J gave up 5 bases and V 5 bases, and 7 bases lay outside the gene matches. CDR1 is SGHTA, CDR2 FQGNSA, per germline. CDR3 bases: TGTGCCAGCAGCCTTAGCGGGGGGGCGGGGGAGACCCAGTACTTC. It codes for CASSLSGGAGETQYF.

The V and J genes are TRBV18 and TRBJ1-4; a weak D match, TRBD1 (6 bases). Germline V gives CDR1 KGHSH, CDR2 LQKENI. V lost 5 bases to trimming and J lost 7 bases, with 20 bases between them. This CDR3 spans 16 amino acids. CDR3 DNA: TGTGCCAGCTCATCCGGGACACCGCAACTAGGTGAAAAACTGTTTTTT. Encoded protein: CASSSGTPQLGEKLFF.

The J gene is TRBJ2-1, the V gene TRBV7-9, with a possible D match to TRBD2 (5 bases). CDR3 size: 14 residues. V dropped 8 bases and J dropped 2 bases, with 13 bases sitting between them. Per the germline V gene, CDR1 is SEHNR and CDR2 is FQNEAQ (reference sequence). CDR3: CASRNGVPYNEQFF. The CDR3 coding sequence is TGTGCCAGCCGAAACGGGGTCCCCTACAATGAGCAGTTCTTC.

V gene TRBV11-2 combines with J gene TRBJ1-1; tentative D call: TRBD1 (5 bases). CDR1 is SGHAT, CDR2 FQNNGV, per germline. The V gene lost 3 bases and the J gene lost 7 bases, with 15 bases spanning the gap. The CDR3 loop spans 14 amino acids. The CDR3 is CASSFIEGVGEAFF. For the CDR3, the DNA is TGTGCCAGCAGCTTCATTGAAGGGGTCGGTGAAGCTTTCTTT.

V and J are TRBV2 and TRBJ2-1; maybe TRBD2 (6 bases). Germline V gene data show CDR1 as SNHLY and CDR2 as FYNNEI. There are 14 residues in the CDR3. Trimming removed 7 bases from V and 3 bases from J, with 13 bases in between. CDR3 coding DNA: TGTGCCAGCAAGAGGGATAGCGGCTACAATGAGCAGTTCTTC. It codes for CASKRDSGYNEQFF.

The CDR3 is CASTHQGAGGAGNQPQHF. In DNA form, the CDR3 reads TGTGCCAGTACCCACCAAGGGGCAGGGGGCGCGGGCAATCAGCCCCAGCATTTT. The chain couples TRBV19 to TRBJ1-5; TRBD1 matches 8 bases. V trimming: 7 bases; J trimming: 2 bases; junction bases outside the gene matches: 16. The germline V gene has CDR1 LNHDA and CDR2 SQIVND (reference sequence). CDR3 length: 18 amino acids.

CDR3 sequence: CASSSSGTGVSEQYF. CDR3 bases: TGTGCCAGCAGTTCCTCCGGGACAGGGGTCTCCGAGCAGTACTTC. V and J are TRBV7-6 and TRBJ2-7; 10 bases agree with TRBD1. The germline CDR1 and CDR2 sequences are SGHVS and FNYEAQ. This CDR3 has 15 amino acids. Unmatched junction bases numbered 11, after V lost 6 bases and J lost 6 bases.

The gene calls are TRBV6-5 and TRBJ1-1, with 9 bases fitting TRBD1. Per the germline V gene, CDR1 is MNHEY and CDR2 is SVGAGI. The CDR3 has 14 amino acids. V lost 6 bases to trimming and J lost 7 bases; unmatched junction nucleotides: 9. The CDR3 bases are TGTGCCAGCAGCACCACAGGGGGCAGGGGTGAAGCTTTCTTT. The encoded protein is CASSTTGGRGEAFF.

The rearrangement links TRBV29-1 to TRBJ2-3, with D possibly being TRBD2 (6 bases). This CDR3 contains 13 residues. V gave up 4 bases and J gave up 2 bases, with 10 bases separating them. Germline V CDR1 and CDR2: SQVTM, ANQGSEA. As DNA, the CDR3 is TGCAGCGTTGGTGGGGGGAACACAGATACGCAGTATTTT. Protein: CSVGGGNTDTQYF.

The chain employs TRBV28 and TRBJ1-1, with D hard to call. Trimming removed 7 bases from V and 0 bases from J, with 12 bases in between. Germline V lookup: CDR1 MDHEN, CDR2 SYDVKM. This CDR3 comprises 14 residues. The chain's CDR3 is CASTVAGLNTEAFF. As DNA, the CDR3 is TGTGCCAGCACGGTGGCGGGCTTGAACACTGAAGCTTTCTTT.

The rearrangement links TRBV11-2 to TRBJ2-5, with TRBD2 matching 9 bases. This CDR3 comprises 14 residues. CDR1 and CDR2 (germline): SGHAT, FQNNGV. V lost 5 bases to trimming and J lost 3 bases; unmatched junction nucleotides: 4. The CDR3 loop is CASSTRTSEETQYF. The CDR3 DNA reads TGTGCCAGCAGCACAAGGACTAGCGAAGAGACCCAGTACTTC.

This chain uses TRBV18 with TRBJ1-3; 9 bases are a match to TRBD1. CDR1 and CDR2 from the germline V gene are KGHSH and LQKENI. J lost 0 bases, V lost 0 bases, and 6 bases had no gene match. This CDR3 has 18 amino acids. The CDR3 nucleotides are TGTGCCAGCTCACCACCCATCGGACAGGGGAGCTCTGGAAACACCATATATTTT. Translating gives CASSPPIGQGSSGNTIYF. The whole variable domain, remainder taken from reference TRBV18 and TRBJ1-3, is NAGVMQNPRHLVRRRGQEARLRCSPMKGHSHVYWYRQLPEEGLKFMVYLQKENIIDESGMPKERFSAEFPKEGPSILRIQQVVRGDSAAYFCASSPPIGQGSSGNTIYFGEGSWLTVV.

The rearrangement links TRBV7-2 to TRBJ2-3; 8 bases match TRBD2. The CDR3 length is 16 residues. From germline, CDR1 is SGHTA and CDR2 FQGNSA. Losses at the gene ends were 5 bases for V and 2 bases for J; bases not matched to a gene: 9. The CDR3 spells CASSSRLALPTDTQYF. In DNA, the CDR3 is TGTGCCAGCAGCAGCCGACTAGCGCTGCCCACAGATACGCAGTATTTT.

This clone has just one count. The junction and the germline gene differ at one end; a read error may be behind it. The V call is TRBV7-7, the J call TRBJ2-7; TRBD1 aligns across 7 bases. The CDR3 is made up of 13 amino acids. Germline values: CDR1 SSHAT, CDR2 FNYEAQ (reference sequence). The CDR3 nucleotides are TGTGCTAGCAGCTTAGACAGGGCCGGCGAGCAGTACTTC. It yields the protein CASSLDRAGEQYF.

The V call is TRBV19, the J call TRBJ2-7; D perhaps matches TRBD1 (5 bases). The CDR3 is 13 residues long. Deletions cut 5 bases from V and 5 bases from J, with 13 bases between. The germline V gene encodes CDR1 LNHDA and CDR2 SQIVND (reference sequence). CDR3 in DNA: TGTGCCAGTAGTCGGTCAGGGAACGACGAGCAGTACTTC. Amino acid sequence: CASSRSGNDEQYF.

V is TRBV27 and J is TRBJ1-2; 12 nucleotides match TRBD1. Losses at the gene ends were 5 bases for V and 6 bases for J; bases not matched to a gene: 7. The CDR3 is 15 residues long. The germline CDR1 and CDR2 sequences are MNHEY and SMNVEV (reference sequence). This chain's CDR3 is CASSLTGTGGNGYTF. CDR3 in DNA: TGTGCCAGCAGTCTCACCGGGACAGGGGGCAATGGCTACACCTTC.

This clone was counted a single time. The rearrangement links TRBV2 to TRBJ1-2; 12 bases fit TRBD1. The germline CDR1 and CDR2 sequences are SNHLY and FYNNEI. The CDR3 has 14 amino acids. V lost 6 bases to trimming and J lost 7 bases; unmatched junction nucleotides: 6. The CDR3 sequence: CASSAGQGAVGYTF. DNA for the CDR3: TGTGCCAGCAGCGCGGGACAGGGGGCGGTTGGCTACACCTTC. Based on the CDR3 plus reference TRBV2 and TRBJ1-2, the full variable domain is EPEVTQTPSHQVTQMGQEVILRCVPISNHLYFYWYRQILGQKVEFLVSFYNNEISEKSEIFDDQFSVERPDGSNFTLKIRSTKLEDSAMYFCASSAGQGAVGYTFGSGTRLTVV.

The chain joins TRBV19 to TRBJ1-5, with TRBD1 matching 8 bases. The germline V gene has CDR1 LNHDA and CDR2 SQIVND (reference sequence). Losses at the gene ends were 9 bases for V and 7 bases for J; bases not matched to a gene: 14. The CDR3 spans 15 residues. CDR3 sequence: CARRDRGPASQPQHF. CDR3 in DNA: TGTGCCAGGCGAGACAGGGGCCCTGCGTCGCAGCCCCAGCATTTT.

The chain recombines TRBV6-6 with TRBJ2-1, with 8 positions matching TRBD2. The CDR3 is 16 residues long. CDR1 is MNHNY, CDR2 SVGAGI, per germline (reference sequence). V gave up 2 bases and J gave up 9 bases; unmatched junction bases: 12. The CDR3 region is CASSYRAGLAFGEQFF. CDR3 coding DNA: TGTGCCAGCAGTTACCGTGCCGGACTAGCATTTGGTGAGCAGTTCTTC.

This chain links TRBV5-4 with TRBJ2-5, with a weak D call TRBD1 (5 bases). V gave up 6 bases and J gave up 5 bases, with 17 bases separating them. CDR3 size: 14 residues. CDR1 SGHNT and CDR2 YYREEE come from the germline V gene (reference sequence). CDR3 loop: CASTAQGPQETQYF. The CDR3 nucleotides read TGTGCCAGCACAGCTCAGGGTCCCCAGGAGACCCAGTACTTC.

The CDR3 protein is CASSGRETQYF. As DNA, the CDR3 is TGTGCCAGCTCGGGGCGGGAGACCCAGTACTTC. The chain is built from TRBV18 and TRBJ2-5, with D possibly matching TRBD1 (5 bases). Between the trimmed V and J ends, which lost 6 bases and 5 bases, there was a span of 7 bases. The CDR3 length is 11 residues. Looked up from germline, CDR1 is KGHSH and CDR2 is LQKENI.

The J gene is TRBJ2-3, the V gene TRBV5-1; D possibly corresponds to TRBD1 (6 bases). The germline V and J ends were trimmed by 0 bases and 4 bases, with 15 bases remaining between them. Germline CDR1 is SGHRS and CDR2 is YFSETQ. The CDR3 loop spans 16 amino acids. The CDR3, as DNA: TGCGCCAGCAGCTTGGTGCGCAGGGGTCTAGCAGATACGCAGTATTTT. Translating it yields CASSLVRRGLADTQYF.

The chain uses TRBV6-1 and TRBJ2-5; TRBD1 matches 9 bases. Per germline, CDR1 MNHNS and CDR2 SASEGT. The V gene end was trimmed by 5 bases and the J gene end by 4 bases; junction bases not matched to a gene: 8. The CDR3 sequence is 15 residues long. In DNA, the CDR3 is TGTGCCAGCAGTCCCGGGACAGGGCAAGCAGAGACCCAGTACTTC. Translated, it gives CASSPGTGQAETQYF.

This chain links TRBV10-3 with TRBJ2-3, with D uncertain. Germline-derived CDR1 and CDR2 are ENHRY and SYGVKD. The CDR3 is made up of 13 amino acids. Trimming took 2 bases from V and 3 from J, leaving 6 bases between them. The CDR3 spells CAISEVRTDTQYF. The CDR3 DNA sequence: TGTGCCATCAGTGAGGTGAGAACAGATACGCAGTATTTT.

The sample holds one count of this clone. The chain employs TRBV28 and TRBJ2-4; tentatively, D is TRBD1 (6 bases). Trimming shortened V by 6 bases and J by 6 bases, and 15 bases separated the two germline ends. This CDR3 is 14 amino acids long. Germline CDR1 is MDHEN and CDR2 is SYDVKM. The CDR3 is CASRKGVGGNIQYF. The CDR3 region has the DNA TGTGCCAGCAGGAAGGGGGTAGGTGGAAACATTCAGTACTTC.

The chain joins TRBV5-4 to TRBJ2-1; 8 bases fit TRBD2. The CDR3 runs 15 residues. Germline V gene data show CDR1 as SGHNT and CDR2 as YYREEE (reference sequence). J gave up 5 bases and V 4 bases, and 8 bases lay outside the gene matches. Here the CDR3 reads CASSPTSASNNEQFF. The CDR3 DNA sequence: TGTGCCAGCAGCCCGACTAGCGCATCAAACAATGAGCAGTTCTTC.

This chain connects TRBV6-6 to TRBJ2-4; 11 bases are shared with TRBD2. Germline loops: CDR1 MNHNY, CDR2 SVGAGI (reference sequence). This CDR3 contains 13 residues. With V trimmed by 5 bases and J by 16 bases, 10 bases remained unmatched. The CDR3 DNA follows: TGTGCCAGCAGTACATTAGCGGGGGGGCAACTATACTTC. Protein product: CASSTLAGGQLYF.

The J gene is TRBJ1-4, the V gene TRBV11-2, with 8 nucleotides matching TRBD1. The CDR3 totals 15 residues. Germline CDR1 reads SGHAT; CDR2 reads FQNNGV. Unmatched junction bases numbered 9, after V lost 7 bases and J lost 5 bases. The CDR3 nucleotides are TGTGCCAGCACCCCAAACAGGGGGTGGAATGAAAAACTGTTTTTT. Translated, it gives CASTPNRGWNEKLFF.